Following are 25 T cell receptor beta chains from one sample sequenced in a study of T cells in women clearing cervical HPV infection. Profiled with immunoSEQ multiplex PCR; TCRdb holds only in-frame clones, not every one. The sample yields about 46,000 clones, of which the top ten take up less than 40%. The material sequenced was blood buffy coat. These receptors were obtained from a woman aged 18 to 69 with a cervical HPV16 infection that either progressed to CIN3+ or cleared (not recorded which).

Remarks on this clone: The read gets to within 3 residues of the CDR3 end, and the germline J gene fills in the rest. The chain couples TRBV11-2 to TRBJ1-4, with D tentatively TRBD1 (6 bases). CDR3 length: 13 residues. Trimming removed 3 bases at V and 7 bases at J, with 9 bases between. From germline, CDR1 is SGHAT and CDR2 FQNNGV. The CDR3 loop is CASSLNRVEKLFF. CDR3 DNA, as far as it was read: TGTGCCAGCAGCTTGAACAGGGTTGAAAAA. The variable domain in full, with the rest retrieved from reference TRBV11-2 and TRBJ1-4, is EAGVAQSPRYKIIEKRQSVAFWCNPISGHATLYWYQQILGQGPKLLIQFQNNGVVDDSQLPKDRFSAERLKGVDSTLKIQPAKLEDSAVYLCASSLNRVEKLFFGSGTQLSVL.

A remark on this clone: The read halts 3 residues ahead of the CDR3 end, with the missing end drawn from the germline J gene. The rearrangement links TRBV7-2 to TRBJ2-5; the D call may be TRBD1 or TRBD2 (6 bases each). Trimming cost V 5 bases and J 5 bases, with 9 bases left between them. The V gene's germline CDR1 is SGHTA and CDR2 FQGNSA. The CDR3 has 12 amino acids. The CDR3 sequence is CASSQGRETQYF. The CDR3 bases that were read are TGTGCCAGCAGCCAGGGGAGGGAGACC.

To note about this clone: The CDR3 end lies 3 residues beyond the end of the read and is filled in from the germline J gene. V and J are TRBV5-1 and TRBJ2-1, with TRBD2 matching 11 bases. The CDR3 has 15 residues. The ends lost 3 bases at V and 4 bases at J; junction bases unmatched: 3. From germline, CDR1 is SGHRS and CDR2 YFSETQ. The CDR3 reads CASSSTSGRYNEQFF. Partial CDR3 DNA: TGCGCCAGCAGCTCCACTAGCGGGAGATACAATGAG. Complete variable domain (other parts from reference TRBV5-1 and TRBJ2-1): KAGVTQTPRYLIKTRGQQVTLSCSPISGHRSVSWYQQTPGQGLQFLFEYFSETQRNKGNFPGRFSGRQFSNSRSEMNVSTLELGDSALYLCASSSTSGRYNEQFFGPGTRLTVL.

Of note for this clone: Coverage ceases 3 residues before the CDR3 finishes, and the germline J gene fills in the end. The chain joins TRBV30 to TRBJ2-2; a possible D gene is TRBD2 (5 bases). Per the germline V gene, CDR1 is GTSNPN and CDR2 is SVGIG (reference sequence). The CDR3 length is 15 residues. The CDR3 loop reads CAWSVEGIRYEKLFF. The covered CDR3 bases are TGTGCCTGGAGTGTAGAGGGTATACGATACGAAAAG.

Comment on this clone: Read data end 3 residues before the CDR3 end; the end is taken from the germline J gene. The chain combines TRBV5-1 with TRBJ2-2, with 8 bases matching TRBD1. CDR1 SGHRS and CDR2 YFSETQ come from the germline V gene. This CDR3 is 16 amino acids long. CDR3 region: CASSQGPGQANEKLFF. The CDR3 bases that were read are TGCGCCAGCAGCCAGGGGCCGGGACAGGCGAATGAAAAG.

As for this clone: Sequencing ends 3 residues short of the CDR3 end; the germline J gene provides the rest. The V call is TRBV7-9, the J call TRBJ1-2; D unclear. The V and J ends lost 6 bases and 4 bases respectively, with 18 bases between them. The germline CDR1 and CDR2 sequences are SEHNR and FQNEAQ (reference sequence). This CDR3 comprises 15 residues. Partial CDR3 DNA: TGTGCCAGCAGGAGGACGGGGTTGGGTCCCTATGGC. Translated: CASRRTGLGPYG. The complete CDR3 reads CASRRTGLGPYGYTF. The full variable domain, its missing parts supplied by reference TRBV7-9 and TRBJ1-2, is DTGVSQNPRHKITKRGQNVTFRCDPISEHNRLYWYRQTLGQGPEFLTYFQNEAQLEKSRLLSDRFSAERPKGSFSTLEIQRTEQGDSAMYLCASRRTGLGPYGYTFGSGTRLTVV.

On this clone: Read coverage stops 3 residues before the CDR3 terminus; the germline J gene supplies the remainder. The rearrangement joins TRBV19 to TRBJ1-6; 7 bases are shared with TRBD1. Germline-derived CDR1 and CDR2 are LNHDA and SQIVND (reference sequence). The CDR3 loop spans 15 amino acids. V shed 8 bases and J 10 bases; nucleotides not matched to a gene: 14. CDR3: CASAARQGVSSPLHF. The DNA read from the CDR3 is TGTGCCAGTGCGGCGAGACAGGGAGTATCCTCACCC.

A note on this clone: The sequence runs out 3 residues before the end of the CDR3; the remainder is reconstructed from the germline J gene. The V call is TRBV19, the J call TRBJ1-6, with D perhaps matching TRBD1 (5 bases). There are 13 residues in the CDR3. V was shortened by 6 bases and J by 7 bases, with 10 bases between the two germline ends. Germline V gives CDR1 LNHDA, CDR2 SQIVND (reference sequence). The CDR3 reads CASSDSRNSPLHF. The sequenced part of the CDR3 DNA is TGTGCCAGTAGCGACAGTAGGAATTCACCC.

On this clone: From the germline J gene comes the end of the CDR3, since the read stops 3 residues before it. J is TRBJ1-2 and V is TRBV7-2, with 7 bases identical to TRBD1. The germline V gene encodes CDR1 SGHTA and CDR2 FQGNSA. The CDR3 loop spans 13 amino acids. The DNA read from the CDR3 is TGTGCCAGCAGCTCGACAGGGAGGAGAGGC. Translated: CASSSTGRRG. The complete CDR3 sequence is CASSSTGRRGYTF.

Comment on this clone: A junction boundary mismatches the germline segment, possibly from a read error. The read finishes 3 residues shy of the CDR3 end, and the germline J gene is used to complete it. The chain couples TRBV7-7 to TRBJ2-1, with D possibly TRBD2 on 7 matching bases. This CDR3 is built from 17 residues. Looked up from germline, CDR1 is SSHAT and CDR2 is FNYEAQ (reference sequence). CDR3 DNA (partial): TGTGCTAGCAGCTTATACGGGTGGGGGGGCGACGTCCATGAG. Amino acids: CASSLYGWGGDVHE. The whole CDR3 region reads CASSLYGWGGDVHEQFF.

Notes on this clone: Coverage ceases 3 residues before the CDR3 finishes, and the germline J gene fills in the end. V usage is TRBV29-1 and J usage is TRBJ1-3, with D hard to call. Trimming pared 0 bases from V and 0 bases from J, leaving 9 bases between. CDR1 and CDR2 from the germline V gene are SQVTM and ANQGSEA. This CDR3 comprises 15 residues. Partial CDR3 DNA: TGCAGCGTTGAAGATGTGCGGAGCTCTGGAAACACC. Protein product: CSVEDVRSSGNT. The whole CDR3 protein reads CSVEDVRSSGNTIYF.

In the case of this clone: The DNA ends 3 residues before the CDR3 does, and the rest of the CDR3 is filled in from the germline J gene. The chain combines TRBV29-1 with TRBJ2-5; no reliable D call. V lost 7 bases to trimming and J lost 5 bases, with 11 bases between them. CDR3 size: 11 residues. Germline CDR1 is SQVTM and CDR2 is ANQGSEA. The CDR3 DNA, read in part, is TGCAGCGGCAGGATTCGGGAGACC. Amino acid sequence: CSGRIRET. The full CDR3 protein is CSGRIRETQYF.

As regards this clone: The read ends 3 residues before the CDR3 terminus; that terminus is restored from the germline J gene. The chain joins TRBV7-3 to TRBJ2-3; D not certain. V lost 5 bases and J lost 3, with 9 bases in between. Germline lookup yields CDR1 SGHTA and CDR2 FQGTGA. The CDR3 length is 13 residues. The DNA read from the CDR3 is TGTGCCAGCAGCAGCGACGGGACAGATACG. Its protein is CASSSDGTDT. The whole CDR3 sequence reads CASSSDGTDTQYF.

On this clone: Read sequence stops 3 residues before the CDR3 end, and the germline J gene provides the missing end. The rearrangement links TRBV19 to TRBJ2-7; TRBD1 matches 8 bases. Germline V gene lookup returns CDR1 LNHDA and CDR2 SQIVND (reference sequence). This CDR3 comprises 16 residues. The V gene end was trimmed by 4 bases and the J gene end by 3 bases; junction bases not matched to a gene: 11. The CDR3 bases that were read are TGTGCCAGTAGTACCGGACAGGGAGTAAACCTCTACGAG. It codes for CASSTGQGVNLYE. The whole CDR3 is CASSTGQGVNLYEQYF.

Remarks on this clone: The CDR3 end lies 3 residues beyond the end of the read and is filled in from the germline J gene. V gene TRBV19 combines with J gene TRBJ1-5; 8 bases align to TRBD1. Trimming took 5 bases from V and 8 from J; bases not matched to a gene: 8. The germline V gene encodes CDR1 LNHDA and CDR2 SQIVND (reference sequence). The CDR3 has 14 amino acids. Incomplete CDR3 DNA: TGTGCCAGTAGTCGACAGGGGCCACTGGAGCCC. Its protein is CASSRQGPLEP. The full-length CDR3 reads as CASSRQGPLEPQHF.

For this clone: The read terminates 3 residues ahead of where the CDR3 ends, so the germline J gene completes it. The chain combines TRBV11-2 with TRBJ2-7; the D gene is possibly TRBD2 (6 bases). Germline V gene sequence: CDR1 SGHAT, CDR2 FQNNGV. V lost 2 bases to trimming and J lost 3 bases, with 14 bases between them. The CDR3 totals 15 residues. The CDR3 bases that were read are TGTGCCAGCAGCTTAAGGCGCGGGGTATACTACGAG. Its translation: CASSLRRGVYYE. The entire CDR3 protein reads CASSLRRGVYYEQYF.

For this clone: Read data end 3 residues before the CDR3 end; the end is taken from the germline J gene. The chain is built from TRBV30 and TRBJ1-2; 7 nucleotides line up with TRBD1. The CDR3 totals 11 residues. CDR1 is GTSNPN and CDR2 is SVGIG in the germline V gene (reference sequence). Losses at the gene ends were 8 bases for V and 2 bases for J; bases not matched to a gene: 2. CDR3 residues: CATGQNYGYTF. Partial CDR3 DNA: TGTGCCACGGGACAGAACTATGGC.

On this clone itself: The read gets to within 3 residues of the CDR3 end, and the germline J gene fills in the rest. This sequence joins TRBV5-1 and TRBJ2-5; the match to TRBD1 covers 9 bases. The V gene's germline CDR1 is SGHRS and CDR2 YFSETQ. After removal of 4 bases from V and 4 bases from J, the junction contained 5 bases not matched to a gene. There are 14 residues in the CDR3. The part of the CDR3 DNA that was read is TGCGCCAGCAGCGCGGGACAGGGTGGAGAGACC. Protein sequence: CASSAGQGGET. The whole CDR3 protein is CASSAGQGGETQYF.

About this clone: The read terminates 3 residues before the CDR3 end, so the remaining end is supplied by the germline J gene. The gene calls are TRBV7-8 and TRBJ2-7; 8 nucleotides match TRBD2. Trimming took 1 base from V and 2 from J; bases not matched to a gene: 7. Germline V gene lookup returns CDR1 SGHVS and CDR2 FQNEAQ. The CDR3 consists of 16 residues. Partial CDR3 DNA: TGTGCCAGCAGCTTAGTCGTAGCGGGATTAACCTACGAG. Its translation is CASSLVVAGLTYE. The entire CDR3 reads CASSLVVAGLTYEQYF.

Notes on this clone: The read finishes 3 residues shy of the CDR3 end, and the germline J gene is used to complete it. The V gene is TRBV10-3, the J gene TRBJ2-3; 7 nucleotides line up with TRBD2. Germline assignment: CDR1 ENHRY and CDR2 SYGVKD. V lost 11 bases, J lost 2 bases, and 7 bases stayed unmatched. CDR3 size: 13 residues. The CDR3 sequence is CASRTRTTDTQYF. The sequenced part of the CDR3 DNA is TGTGCCTCACGGACTAGAACCACAGATACG.

With respect to this clone: The read ends 3 residues shy of where the CDR3 ends; the end is completed using the germline J gene. This chain uses TRBV6-2 or TRBV6-3 with TRBJ2-1, with 10 bases lining up with TRBD2. The CDR3 sequence is 14 residues long. V shed 7 bases, J shed 7 bases, and the junction held 7 bases outside the gene matches. Per the germline V gene, CDR1 is MNHEY and CDR2 is SVGEGT. The CDR3 is CASIRTSGKNEQFF. The sequenced part of the CDR3 DNA is TGTGCCAGCATAAGAACTAGCGGGAAAAATGAG.

The DNA read from the CDR3 is TGTGCCAGCATAACAGGCGAG. Its translation: CASITGE. The entire CDR3 protein is CASITGEQYF. The chain combines TRBV2 with TRBJ2-7, with a weak D call TRBD1 (5 bases). The read ends 3 residues shy of where the CDR3 ends; the end is completed using the germline J gene. The CDR3 extends over 10 amino acids. The germline V gene encodes CDR1 SNHLY and CDR2 FYNNEI. Trimming cost V 7 bases and J 6 bases, with 7 bases left between them.

CDR3 DNA, as far as it was read: TGTGCCAGTATCCACGCAGGGCTGTTCAATCAGCCC. Translation gives CASIHAGLFNQP. The full CDR3 protein reads CASIHAGLFNQPQHF. The chain links TRBV19 to TRBJ1-5; tentative D call: TRBD1 (5 bases). The CDR3 goes on 3 residues after the read ends, and that part is filled in from the germline J gene. Trimming stripped 7 bases from V and 3 bases from J, with 16 bases between. The CDR3 runs to 15 residues. Germline V gene data show CDR1 as LNHDA and CDR2 as SQIVND (reference sequence).

Concerning this clone itself: The read terminates 3 residues ahead of where the CDR3 ends, so the germline J gene completes it. The V gene is TRBV18, the J gene TRBJ2-7, with D perhaps matching TRBD1 (5 bases). The CDR3 consists of 13 residues. The ends were cut back, 3 bases at V and 6 bases at J, with 12 bases in the middle. Per the germline V gene, CDR1 is KGHSH and CDR2 is LQKENI. This CDR3 reads CASSPATAFEQYF. CDR3 DNA, as far as it was read: TGTGCCAGCTCACCCGCGACAGCCTTCGAG. Full variable domain (outside the CDR3, taken from reference TRBV18 and TRBJ2-7): NAGVMQNPRHLVRRRGQEARLRCSPMKGHSHVYWYRQLPEEGLKFMVYLQKENIIDESGMPKERFSAEFPKEGPSILRIQQVVRGDSAAYFCASSPATAFEQYFGPGTRLTVT.

Note on this clone: The read terminates 3 residues ahead of where the CDR3 ends, so the germline J gene completes it. The V call is TRBV5-1, the J call TRBJ2-3; maybe TRBD2 (5 bases). CDR1 and CDR2 from the germline V gene are SGHRS and YFSETQ. This CDR3 has 14 amino acids. Trimming took off 4 bases at V and 3 bases at J, with 12 bases between the two ends. The CDR3 DNA, read in part, is TGCGCCAGCAGCCACGGACTGGAAACAGATACG. Translating gives CASSHGLETDT. The complete CDR3 sequence is CASSHGLETDTQYF.